The 27 T cell receptor beta chains below come from one sample, sequenced in a study of beta chain features in type 1 diabetes. The study reverse transcribed the entire isolated RNA, so it sequenced expressed TCRB transcripts. Assay: immunoSEQ multiplex PCR; the TCRdb copy retains only in-frame clones and omits some. The sample lists 850,000 to 900,000 clones; around a sixth were seen once. Sequenced: naive CD4+ T cells from blood. These TCRs come from a young woman in good health.

This clone has just a few counts. V is TRBV25-1 and J is TRBJ2-7, with 7 positions matching TRBD2. There are 13 residues in the CDR3. Germline V gene sequence: CDR1 MGHDK, CDR2 SYGVNS. With 9 bases clipped from V and 4 bases from J, the junction kept 9 bases outside the gene matches. CDR3 residues: CARPQGGGYEQYF. CDR3 DNA: TGTGCCAGACCTCAGGGCGGGGGATACGAGCAGTACTTC.

This clone was seen only a few times. The gene calls are TRBV25-1 and TRBJ2-5; D remains ambiguous. Trimming cost V 3 bases and J 5 bases, with 16 bases left between them. Germline-derived CDR1 and CDR2 are MGHDK and SYGVNS. The CDR3 covers 15 residues. CDR3 sequence: CASSDPSRPTETQYF. The CDR3 DNA sequence: TGTGCCAGCAGTGACCCGTCCCGTCCCACCGAGACCCAGTACTTC. Looking up the rest from reference TRBV25-1 and TRBJ2-5 gives the full variable domain: EADIYQTPRYLVIGTGKKITLECSQTMGHDKMYWYQQDPGMELHLIHYSYGVNSTEKGDLSSESTVSRIRTEHFPLTLESARPSHTSQYLCASSDPSRPTETQYFGPGTRLLVL.

The chain has TRBV10-3 and TRBJ1-2, with D tentatively TRBD1 (6 bases). Looked up from germline, CDR1 is ENHRY and CDR2 is SYGVKD. V lost 6 bases and J 3 bases, leaving 11 bases between the germline ends. CDR3 length: 13 residues. The CDR3 region has the DNA TGTGCCATCAGCCCAGGGGCGGACTATGGCTACACCTTC. This encodes CAISPGADYGYTF.

V gene TRBV19 combines with J gene TRBJ1-2; D uncertain. Germline V lookup: CDR1 LNHDA, CDR2 SQIVND (reference sequence). With 2 bases removed from V and 1 base from J, the gap between germline ends came to 5 bases. This CDR3 comprises 13 residues. The CDR3 reads CASSISFNYGYTF. The CDR3 DNA sequence: TGTGCCAGTAGTATATCATTTAACTATGGCTACACCTTC.

This chain uses TRBV29-1 with TRBJ2-7; D may be TRBD1 (6 bases). In germline, CDR1 is SQVTM, CDR2 ANQGSEA. The CDR3 sequence is 12 residues long. The V gene lost 4 bases and the J gene lost 7 bases, with 14 bases spanning the gap. The CDR3 nucleotides read TGCAGCGTTGGGGGGCCGGGCCGGGAGCAGTACTTC. Its protein product is CSVGGPGREQYF.

There are a few counts of this clone. This chain links TRBV6-1 with TRBJ2-5; D is possibly TRBD2 (10 bases). The V and J ends lost 3 bases and 5 bases respectively, with 31 bases between them. Germline V gene sequence: CDR1 MNHNS, CDR2 SASEGT. The CDR3 covers 20 residues. As DNA, the CDR3 is TGTGCCAGCAGTGAGACCGGGACAGGGCGGCTAGCGGGAGTCGAGGAGACCCAGTACTTC. It yields the protein CASSETGTGRLAGVEETQYF.

This clone occurred a few times. Additional DNA sequences in this sample encode the identical CDR3. V is TRBV11-2 and J is TRBJ2-3; no definite D call. V was cut by 2 bases and J by 3 bases, with 3 bases left in between. Germline V gene sequence: CDR1 SGHAT, CDR2 FQNNGV. There are 12 residues in the CDR3. This CDR3 reads CASSLSTDTQYF. The CDR3 region has the DNA TGTGCCAGCAGCTTATCGACAGATACGCAGTATTTT.

CDR3 sequence: CASSQEQPGVWGFDNQPQHF. CDR3 nucleotides: TGTGCCAGCAGCCAAGAACAACCAGGGGTTTGGGGATTCGACAATCAGCCCCAGCATTTT. This sequence joins TRBV4-2 and TRBJ1-5; D may be TRBD1 (6 bases). Trimming removed 0 bases at V and 3 bases at J, with 24 bases between. This CDR3 comprises 20 residues. The V gene's germline CDR1 is LGHNA and CDR2 YNFKEQ.

The CDR3 sequence is CASSHLGQGGTGANVLTF. CDR3 bases: TGTGCCAGCAGCCATCTCGGACAGGGAGGTACTGGGGCCAACGTCCTGACTTTC. The V gene is TRBV4-2, the J gene TRBJ2-6; 8 bases are shared with TRBD1. This CDR3 is built from 18 residues. CDR1 and CDR2 from the germline V gene are LGHNA and YNFKEQ. Unmatched junction bases numbered 9, after V lost 3 bases and J lost 2 bases.

The table lists this clone with a few counts. J is TRBJ2-2 and V is TRBV28; TRBD2 aligns across 7 bases. The ends lost 1 base at V and 7 bases at J; junction bases unmatched: 12. Germline CDR1 and CDR2: MDHEN and SYDVKM. The CDR3 totals 17 residues. Here the CDR3 reads CASSLSWLAERGGELFF. The CDR3 bases are TGTGCCAGCAGTTTATCTTGGCTAGCGGAGAGGGGCGGGGAGCTGTTTTTT.

The chain couples TRBV28 to TRBJ1-5; D is perhaps TRBD1 (5 bases). Germline V CDR1 and CDR2: MDHEN, SYDVKM. The CDR3 spans 15 residues. The V and J ends lost 4 bases and 3 bases respectively, with 13 bases between them. CDR3 nucleotides: TGTGCCAGCAGTTCTTTCTCTGGACACAATCAGCCCCAGCATTTT. Translation: CASSSFSGHNQPQHF.

The rearrangement joins TRBV7-2 to TRBJ1-4, with D hard to call. Per germline, CDR1 SGHTA and CDR2 FQGNSA. The CDR3 totals 14 residues. V was cut by 2 bases and J by 8 bases, with 12 bases left in between. The CDR3 DNA reads TGTGCCAGCAGCTTACGGGAAAGAAAAGAAAAACTGTTTTTT. Amino acids: CASSLRERKEKLFF.

This clone turned up a few times. The V call is TRBV7-9, the J call TRBJ2-1; D is uncertain. CDR1 is SEHNR and CDR2 is FQNEAQ in the germline V gene (reference sequence). Trimming removed 4 bases from V and 14 bases from J, with 15 bases in between. CDR3 length equals 12 residues. The CDR3 bases are TGTGCCAGCAGCTCCTCCGGTACAGCCGAGTTCTTC. This codes for CASSSSGTAEFF.

This clone showed up just a few times. The J gene is TRBJ2-7, the V gene TRBV6-6; TRBD1 is a possible D gene (6 bases). CDR1 and CDR2 (germline): MNHNY, SVGAGI (reference sequence). The CDR3 runs to 14 residues. The V end was cut by 9 bases, the J end by 5 bases, with 20 bases between. The CDR3 loop reads CASVLGHDRHEQYF. CDR3 in DNA: TGTGCCAGTGTACTGGGACACGACAGGCACGAGCAGTACTTC.

The chain carries TRBV28 and TRBJ2-7; possibly TRBD1 for D (8 bases). Germline CDR1 is MDHEN and CDR2 is SYDVKM. The V end was cut by 6 bases, the J end by 6 bases, with 18 bases between. CDR3 length equals 14 residues. This chain's CDR3 is CASSPHRGGAEQYF. In DNA form, the CDR3 reads TGTGCCAGCAGCCCACACAGGGGGGGGGCCGAGCAGTACTTC. Complete variable domain (other parts from reference TRBV28 and TRBJ2-7): DVKVTQSSRYLVKRTGEKVFLECVQDMDHENMFWYRQDPGLGLRLIYFSYDVKMKEKGDIPEGYSVSREKKERFSLILESASTNQTSMYLCASSPHRGGAEQYFGPGTRLTVT.

V usage is TRBV20-1 and J usage is TRBJ2-7; D unclear. The CDR3 extends over 11 amino acids. Germline V gene lookup returns CDR1 DFQATT and CDR2 SNEGSKA (reference sequence). The germline V and J ends were trimmed by 4 bases and 7 bases, with 11 bases remaining between them. CDR3 coding DNA: TGCAGTGCTAATCAGGCTTGGGAGCAGTACTTC. It specifies CSANQAWEQYF.

The V call is TRBV5-1, the J call TRBJ2-5, with TRBD2 identical over 12 bases. The V segment lost 0 bases and the J segment 1 base; nucleotides outside the gene matches: 4. The CDR3 runs 17 residues. The germline gives CDR1 SGHRS, CDR2 YFSETQ. DNA of the CDR3: TGCGCCAGCAGCTTGGTCCTAGCGGGAGGGACCCAAGAGACCCAGTACTTC. This codes for CASSLVLAGGTQETQYF. The full variable domain, rest sourced from reference TRBV5-1 and TRBJ2-5, is KAGVTQTPRYLIKTRGQQVTLSCSPISGHRSVSWYQQTPGQGLQFLFEYFSETQRNKGNFPGRFSGRQFSNSRSEMNVSTLELGDSALYLCASSLVLAGGTQETQYFGPGTRLLVL.

V and J are TRBV4-2 and TRBJ2-1, with a possible D match to TRBD2 (6 bases). The germline V gene has CDR1 LGHNA and CDR2 YNFKEQ. V was trimmed by 4 bases and J by 6 bases, leaving 31 bases between them. This CDR3 has 20 amino acids. CDR3 sequence reads: CASSPPKLGLVGGTINEQFF. The CDR3 DNA reads TGTGCCAGCAGCCCACCCAAACTCGGGCTAGTGGGGGGAACAATCAATGAGCAGTTCTTC.

This chain joins TRBV19 and TRBJ1-5; D might be TRBD1 (5 bases). Trimming pared 5 bases from V and 5 bases from J, leaving 10 bases between. The CDR3 runs to 13 residues. CDR1 and CDR2 (germline): LNHDA, SQIVND (reference sequence). This CDR3 is CASSFLGDQPQHF. In nucleotides, the CDR3 is TGTGCCAGTAGTTTCCTAGGGGATCAGCCCCAGCATTTT.

This clone was seen only a few times. The rearrangement uses TRBV4-3 and TRBJ2-4, with 8 positions matching TRBD1. The CDR3 consists of 15 residues. V was clipped by 1 base and J by 6 bases; unmatched bases: 5. The germline CDR1 and CDR2 sequences are LGHNA and YSLEER. The CDR3 coding sequence is TGCGCCAGCAGCCAAGTTACAGGGGGGAGAAACATTCAGTACTTC. This gives the protein CASSQVTGGRNIQYF.

This clone appeared a few times. This chain joins TRBV19 and TRBJ1-1; 8 bases are shared with TRBD1. CDR1 is LNHDA and CDR2 is SQIVND in the germline V gene (reference sequence). There are 15 residues in the CDR3. Germline trimming cut 0 bases from V and 6 bases from J; bases unmatched to any gene: 6. Here the CDR3 DNA reads TGTGCCAGTAGTATAGATCTTGCGGACAGGGCTGAAGCTTTCTTT. This translates into CASSIDLADRAEAFF.

This clone appeared a few times. The chain couples TRBV25-1 to TRBJ1-6; no clear D. CDR1 MGHDK and CDR2 SYGVNS come from the germline V gene. V was shortened by 1 base and J by 11 bases, with 12 bases between the two germline ends. This CDR3 contains 14 residues. The CDR3 DNA is TGTGCCAGCAGTGAATCGGCAGGCAGTACACCCCTCCACTTT. It is translated as CASSESAGSTPLHF.

This clone was found a few times. This chain connects TRBV7-8 to TRBJ2-3; 8 nucleotides align to TRBD2. Germline trimming cut 4 bases from V and 2 bases from J; bases unmatched to any gene: 17. Germline V gene data show CDR1 as SGHVS and CDR2 as FQNEAQ. The CDR3 extends over 19 amino acids. The CDR3 DNA follows: TGTGCCAGCAGCTCCTTTATTAGCGGGACCCTTCCTTACACAGATACGCAGTATTTT. Translation gives CASSSFISGTLPYTDTQYF.

The rearrangement uses TRBV4-1 and TRBJ2-5; D gene unclear. Germline V lookup: CDR1 MGHRA, CDR2 YSYEKL. V was clipped by 3 bases and J by 5 bases, with 10 bases between them. The CDR3 is made up of 13 amino acids. CDR3 in amino acids: CASSHGFQETQYF. DNA of the CDR3: TGCGCCAGCAGCCATGGGTTTCAGGAGACCCAGTACTTC.

At least ten counts were recorded for this clone. This chain connects TRBV7-9 to TRBJ2-4; D is perhaps TRBD2 (6 bases). This CDR3 contains 12 residues. Germline lookup yields CDR1 SEHNR and CDR2 FQNEAQ (reference sequence). Trimming left V 2 bases short and J 11 bases short, with 10 bases between. For the CDR3, the DNA is TGTGCCAGCAGCTTATCATCGGGAGTTCAGTACTTC. Translated, it gives CASSLSSGVQYF.

Here the CDR3 reads CASSPFGLRTDTQYF. The CDR3 region has the DNA TGTGCCAGCTCACCATTTGGGCTACGAACAGATACGCAGTATTTT. The rearrangement links TRBV18 to TRBJ2-3; D unresolved. In germline, CDR1 is KGHSH, CDR2 LQKENI. V dropped 2 bases and J dropped 3 bases, with 12 bases sitting between them. This CDR3 is built from 15 residues.

The chain carries TRBV28 and TRBJ1-5; 8 bases match TRBD1. Germline values: CDR1 MDHEN, CDR2 SYDVKM. V dropped 2 bases and J dropped 0; count of bases not matched to a gene: 3. The CDR3 contains 16 residues. The CDR3 reads CASSLIQGASNQPQHF. CDR3 bases: TGTGCCAGCAGTTTAATCCAGGGGGCTAGCAATCAGCCCCAGCATTTT. Together with reference TRBV28 and TRBJ1-5, the CDR3 gives the full variable domain: DVKVTQSSRYLVKRTGEKVFLECVQDMDHENMFWYRQDPGLGLRLIYFSYDVKMKEKGDIPEGYSVSREKKERFSLILESASTNQTSMYLCASSLIQGASNQPQHFGDGTRLSIL.